The 17 T cell receptor beta chains in this list originate from one sample, sequenced in a study of blood T cell repertoires in COVID-19. Generated by immunoSEQ multiplex PCR, the TCRdb table keeps only in-frame clones and is missing some. The sample has 45,000 to 70,000 clones, over 80% seen once. Sequencing input: peripheral blood. The receptors come from a woman aged 55-70 years with acute or convalescent COVID-19.

The genes are TRBV5-3 and TRBJ2-3; 13 bases align to TRBD2. TRBV5-3 carries the ORF label, with uncertain function. V dropped 4 bases and J dropped 6; count of bases not matched to a gene: 11. This CDR3 spans 17 amino acids. CDR3 nucleotides: TGTGCCAGAAGCCTCGGACTAGCGGGGGTGAAATTGGATACGCAGTATTTT. Protein: CARSLGLAGVKLDTQYF.

The chain links TRBV3-1 (or the pseudogene TRBV3-2) to TRBJ1-2, with D perhaps TRBD1 (5 bases). Germline CDR1 and CDR2: LGHDT and YNNKEL (reference sequence). Deletions cut 2 bases from V and 0 bases from J, with 10 bases between. The CDR3 length is 15 residues. In DNA form, the CDR3 reads TGTGCCAGCAGCCAAAATAGACAGACTAACTATGGCTACACCTTC. Amino acids: CASSQNRQTNYGYTF.

Only one count was recorded for this clone. This rearrangement joins TRBV30 to TRBJ1-2; 11 bases are a match to TRBD1. CDR3 length: 14 residues. CDR1 and CDR2 (germline): GTSNPN, SVGIG (reference sequence). V was clipped by 2 bases and J by 5 bases; unmatched bases: 4. CDR3 amino acids: CAWSKGQGEYGYTF. The CDR3 coding sequence is TGTGCCTGGAGTAAGGGACAGGGGGAATATGGCTACACCTTC.

V and J are TRBV7-8 and TRBJ1-2; 9 bases fit TRBD1. V was clipped by 5 bases and J by 3 bases; unmatched bases: 4. Germline V lookup: CDR1 SGHVS, CDR2 FQNEAQ. The CDR3 consists of 14 residues. The CDR3 is CASSLRQGDYGYTF. CDR3 sequence (DNA): TGTGCCAGCAGCCTCCGACAGGGGGACTATGGCTACACCTTC.

CDR3 nucleotide sequence: TGTGCCATCAGTCAGACAGGGAGCCCCCTGTCCTATGGCTACACCTTC. Translating gives CAISQTGSPLSYGYTF. The chain couples TRBV10-3 to TRBJ1-2; TRBD1 agrees at 7 bases. Losses at the gene ends were 5 bases for V and 4 bases for J; bases not matched to a gene: 13. CDR3 length: 16 residues. The V gene's germline CDR1 is ENHRY and CDR2 SYGVKD.

This sequence joins TRBV19 and TRBJ1-2; a weak D match, TRBD1 (5 bases). Trimming took 6 bases from V and 4 from J, leaving 15 bases between them. Germline V CDR1 and CDR2: LNHDA, SQIVND (reference sequence). The CDR3 runs 14 residues. In DNA, the CDR3 is TGTGCCAGTAGGGTAATAGGGGTAGGCTATGGCTACACCTTC. As protein: CASRVIGVGYGYTF. The full variable domain, in which reference TRBV19 and TRBJ1-2 provide the parts outside the CDR3, is DGGITQSPKYLFRKEGQNVTLSCEQNLNHDAMYWYRQDPGQGLRLIYYSQIVNDFQKGDIAEGYSVSREKKESFPLTVTSAQKNPTAFYLCASRVIGVGYGYTFGSGTRLTVV.

The V and J genes are TRBV30 and TRBJ2-1; 8 nucleotides line up with TRBD1. V lost 5 bases to trimming and J lost 7 bases; unmatched junction nucleotides: 10. Germline V gene lookup returns CDR1 GTSNPN and CDR2 SVGIG (reference sequence). This CDR3 comprises 14 residues. The CDR3 loop reads CAWGQGLGRNEQFF. CDR3 in DNA: TGTGCCTGGGGACAGGGTTTGGGCAGGAATGAGCAGTTCTTC.

This clone came up once. The V and J genes are TRBV2 and TRBJ2-7, with 8 bases aligning to TRBD1. The CDR3 consists of 14 residues. Germline V lookup: CDR1 SNHLY, CDR2 FYNNEI. V was clipped by 6 bases and J by 2 bases; unmatched bases: 6. CDR3 DNA sequence: TGTGCCAGCAGGGCAAAACAGGGGGCCTACGAGCAGTACTTC. This sequence encodes CASRAKQGAYEQYF.

The chain combines TRBV5-1 with TRBJ1-1; tentatively, D is TRBD1 (5 bases). V lost 0 bases and J lost 3, with 18 bases in between. Germline-derived CDR1 and CDR2 are SGHRS and YFSETQ. This CDR3 comprises 17 residues. The CDR3 here is CASSLVGTREGYTEAFF. DNA of the CDR3: TGCGCCAGCAGCTTGGTAGGCACCAGGGAAGGGTACACTGAAGCTTTCTTT.

This chain links TRBV27 with TRBJ2-2, with TRBD1 identical over 7 bases. Germline V gene data show CDR1 as MNHEY and CDR2 as SMNVEV (reference sequence). J gave up 0 bases and V 1 base, and 8 bases lay outside the gene matches. This CDR3 is 18 amino acids long. CDR3 DNA sequence: TGTGCCAGCAGTTTATGGGCGGCAGGGGGACCGAACACCGGGGAGCTGTTTTTT. Translating gives CASSLWAAGGPNTGELFF.

This clone was counted only a few times. The rearrangement links TRBV6-5 to TRBJ2-7; 9 bases fit TRBD1. The CDR3 spans 13 residues. J lost 9 bases, V lost 5 bases, and 8 bases had no gene match. Germline V CDR1 and CDR2: MNHEY, SVGAGI. The CDR3 bases are TGTGCCAGCAGTACCGGACAGGGGTTGGTGCAGTACTTC. Translating gives CASSTGQGLVQYF.

The chain recombines TRBV14 with TRBJ2-2; possible D gene TRBD2, 6 bases. CDR1 and CDR2 from the germline V gene are SGHDN and FVKESK. Trimming left V 4 bases short and J 1 base short, with 13 bases between. This CDR3 spans 16 amino acids. The CDR3 DNA is TGTGCCAGCAGCCTCATGGGGCGGGGGAACACCGGGGAGCTGTTTTTT. Translation: CASSLMGRGNTGELFF.

This clone was picked up a small number of times. This chain connects TRBV18 to TRBJ1-5; D is ambiguous. The CDR3 loop spans 12 amino acids. Trimming pared 0 bases from V and 7 bases from J, leaving 4 bases between. From germline, CDR1 is KGHSH and CDR2 LQKENI. The CDR3 reads CASSPPQQPQHF. For the CDR3, the DNA is TGTGCCAGCTCACCACCGCAGCAGCCCCAGCATTTT.

The chain recombines TRBV19 with TRBJ1-5; D not certain. The length of the CDR3 is 15 residues. Per the germline V gene, CDR1 is LNHDA and CDR2 is SQIVND (reference sequence). Trimming cost V 1 base and J 4 bases, with 11 bases left between them. In DNA, the CDR3 is TGTGCCAGTAGTATAGCTACTAGGGCTAATCAGCCCCAGCATTTT. It specifies CASSIATRANQPQHF.

This chain connects TRBV2 to TRBJ1-5, with a weak D call TRBD1 (5 bases). This CDR3 region has 14 residues. The V end lost 2 bases, the J end lost 3 bases, and 8 bases lay between the germline ends. Germline assignment: CDR1 SNHLY and CDR2 FYNNEI. CDR3 in DNA: TGTGCCAGCAGTGAATGGGGCCCCAATCAGCCCCAGCATTTT. It encodes CASSEWGPNQPQHF.

V and J are TRBV3-1 (or the pseudogene TRBV3-2) and TRBJ2-7; weak D call: TRBD2 (5 bases). The CDR3 totals 12 residues. Germline V CDR1 and CDR2: LGHDT, YNNKEL (reference sequence). With 3 bases removed from V and 6 bases from J, the gap between germline ends came to 9 bases. CDR3: CASSHGGPEQYF. CDR3 DNA sequence: TGTGCCAGCAGCCACGGAGGCCCCGAGCAGTACTTC.

The genes are TRBV9 and TRBJ1-4; tentatively, D is TRBD1 (5 bases). Per germline, CDR1 SGDLS and CDR2 YYNGEE. The length of the CDR3 is 15 residues. Trimming left V 4 bases short and J 8 bases short, with 18 bases between. The CDR3 nucleotides are TGTGCCAGCAGCCCAAGCGGGGCGGTTAGGGAAAAACTGTTTTTT. Translation: CASSPSGAVREKLFF.